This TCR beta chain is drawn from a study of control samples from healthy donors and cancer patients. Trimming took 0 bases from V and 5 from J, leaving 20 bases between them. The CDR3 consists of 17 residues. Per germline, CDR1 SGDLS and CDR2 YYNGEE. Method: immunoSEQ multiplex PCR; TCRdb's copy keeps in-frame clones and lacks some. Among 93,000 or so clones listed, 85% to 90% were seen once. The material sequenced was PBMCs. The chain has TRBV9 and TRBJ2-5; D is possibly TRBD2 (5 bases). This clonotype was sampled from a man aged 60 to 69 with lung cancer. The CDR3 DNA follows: TGTGCCAGCAGCGTAGGGGGTAGGACCATCCCGGGGGAGACCCAGTACTTC. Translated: CASSVGGRTIPGETQYF.